Listed below are T cell receptor beta chains from one sample, sequenced in a study of T cell clonotyping in hematopoietic cell transplantation. Sequencing was performed with immunoSEQ multiplex PCR; in TCRdb, only in-frame clones are kept and a portion is missing. The sample has roughly 42,000 clones, approximately 94% seen once. Sequences were obtained from peripheral blood mononuclear cells. These receptors were taken from a woman aged 50 to 60 in good health. Some clones in this sample may be carry-over from other donors' samples. Both conserved end residues are part of each CDR3. A D gene is named only where the DNA matches it firmly. Clone size is shown for a subset of rows, as once, few, many or a class of expanded clone.

V gene	clone size	J gene	D gene	CDR3 protein	CDR3 DNA
TRBV9	.	TRBJ1-6	.	CASSAGDSWENSPLHF	TGTGCCAGCAGCGCCGGAGACTCCTGGGAGAATTCACCCCTCCACTTT
TRBV19	.	TRBJ1-3	.	CASSINSGNTIYF	TGTGCCAGTAGTATCAACTCTGGAAACACCATATATTTT
TRBV19	.	TRBJ2-1	TRBD2	CASSWGGEGEQFF	TGTGCCAGTAGTTGGGGGGGGGAAGGGGAGCAGTTCTTC
TRBV11-2	.	TRBJ1-6	.	CASSPSQGLISPTLHF	TGTGCCAGCAGCCCCTCCCAGGGGTTAATTTCCCCAACCCTCCACTTT
TRBV5-6	.	TRBJ2-7	TRBD1	CASSLPRGQGGQVPWEQYF	TGTGCCAGCAGCTTACCCCGAGGACAGGGGGGACAGGTCCCGTGGGAGCAGTACTTC
TRBV7-2	.	TRBJ1-1	.	CASSLERGTEAFF	TGTGCCAGCAGCTTAGAGCGAGGGACTGAAGCTTTCTTT
TRBV19	once	TRBJ2-1	.	CASNLLDSGENEQFF	TGTGCCAGTAACCTATTGGACTCAGGCGAGAATGAGCAGTTCTTC
TRBV7-8	.	TRBJ2-5	TRBD2	CASTGLGLAGFGAQYF	TGTGCCAGCACCGGGTTGGGACTAGCGGGGTTTGGGGCCCAGTACTTC
TRBV2	once	TRBJ2-5	TRBD2	CASSRGGDPQETQYF	TGTGCCAGCAGCCGTGGGGGGGACCCACAAGAGACCCAGTACTTC
TRBV11-3	.	TRBJ2-1	.	CASNPFSGHSSYNEQFF	TGTGCCAGCAACCCTTTCTCCGGCCACAGTTCCTACAATGAGCAGTTCTTC
TRBV19	once	TRBJ2-6	.	CASTLGPGANVLTF	TGTGCCAGTACCCTAGGCCCTGGGGCCAACGTCCTGACTTTC
TRBV5-1	.	TRBJ1-2	.	CASSLDKGRGRNYGYTF	TGCGCCAGCAGCTTGGATAAGGGGCGGGGACGAAACTATGGCTACACCTTC
TRBV6-5	.	TRBJ2-7	TRBD1	CASSSGTGSYEQYF	TGTGCCAGCAGTTCGGGGACAGGCTCCTACGAGCAGTACTTC
TRBV6-6	.	TRBJ1-2	.	CASSYSGGNYGYTF	TGTGCCAGCAGTTACTCGGGGGGGAACTATGGCTACACCTTC
TRBV4-3	.	TRBJ1-3	.	CASSQDERENTIYF	TGCGCCAGCAGCCAAGACGAAAGGGAAAACACCATATATTTT
TRBV19	.	TRBJ1-3	.	CASSIGGTGNTIYF	TGTGCCAGTAGTATAGGCGGGACTGGAAACACCATATATTTT
TRBV30	.	TRBJ1-1	.	CAWSVGSWDTEAFF	TGTGCCTGGAGTGTAGGCAGCTGGGACACTGAAGCTTTCTTT
TRBV7-9	.	TRBJ2-3	TRBD2	CASSLRLAVSTDTQYF	TGTGCCAGCAGCTTGAGACTAGCGGTTAGCACAGATACGCAGTATTTT
TRBV28	.	TRBJ2-7	.	CASRELGQFYEQYF	TGTGCCAGCAGGGAACTTGGACAGTTCTACGAGCAGTACTTC